Reported below is one T cell receptor beta chain. Its antigen is currently unknown. The data are from a study of identifying expanded T cells in peripheral blood. Study-wide findings and caveats: Technical replicates showed roughly 1.2 changed clones; approximately 2 weeks about 16.4; four weeks 19.

Germline CDR1 is MGHDK and CDR2 is SYGVNS. Trimming shortened V by 5 bases and J by 8 bases, and 15 bases separated the two germline ends. This CDR3 spans 14 amino acids. Collection occurred without any documented infections or immune events in donors. Sequencing used immunoSEQ multiplex PCR; TCRdb keeps in-frame clones, though not all of them. Among tens of thousands of clones listed, about 87% were seen once. The chain couples TRBV25-1 to TRBJ2-2; perhaps TRBD1 as D (5 bases). The receptor comes from a person aged 18 to 75 in good health. Input material: blood. This CDR3 is CASSPQGLGGELFF. Here the CDR3 DNA reads TGTGCCAGCAGTCCGCAGGGTCTGGGAGGGGAGCTGTTTTTT.